The 17 T cell receptor beta chains in this list originate from one sample, sequenced in a study of blood T cells in healthy people across ages. Combining a sample-barcoded 5' primer with a J-beta primer mix, a second PCR ran for roughly 7 to 12 cycles. TCRdb used MiXCR to reprocess the 5' RACE reads, holding one entry per CDR3 protein. The data contain 750,000 to 1,000,000 distinct CDR3 sequences, about 27% of them singletons. This sample was shared with a second study, whose subject was T cells of mothers and their children.

Sequencing was done on a sample of blood. The receptor source for this set is a woman aged 40 to 49 in good health.

This clonotype was seen repeatedly, ten times or more. This sequence joins TRBV5-1 and TRBJ2-7; D is possibly TRBD2 (6 bases). Germline loops: CDR1 SGHRS, CDR2 YFSETQ. Trimming took 7 bases from V and 3 from J, leaving 8 bases between them. The CDR3 spans 11 residues. The CDR3, as DNA: TGCGCCAGCGGCGGGGACTACGAGCAGTACTTC. Amino acid sequence: CASGGDYEQYF.

This clonotype has ten or more counts. This rearrangement joins TRBV28 to TRBJ2-1; 8 nucleotides line up with TRBD1. CDR1 and CDR2 (germline): MDHEN, SYDVKM. The ends lost 8 bases at V and 6 bases at J; junction bases unmatched: 9. The CDR3 is 14 residues long. The CDR3 coding sequence is TGTGCCAGCCGGAGCACCAGGGGGCTCAATGAGCAGTTCTTC. It yields the protein CASRSTRGLNEQFF.

The rearrangement uses TRBV5-1 and TRBJ1-2, with D possibly TRBD1 on 6 matching bases. CDR1 is SGHRS, CDR2 YFSETQ, per germline. The CDR3 runs 13 residues. V lost 5 bases and J lost 7, with 15 bases in between. The chain's CDR3 is CASRGAEAFGYTF. CDR3 coding DNA: TGCGCCAGCAGGGGGGCAGAAGCTTTTGGCTACACCTTC.

This clonotype appeared many times. The chain couples TRBV20-1 to TRBJ2-3; D possibly matches TRBD1 or TRBD2 (5 bases each). This CDR3 is built from 17 residues. The germline V and J ends were trimmed by 0 bases and 1 base, with 17 bases remaining between them. The germline CDR1 and CDR2 sequences are DFQATT and SNEGSKA (reference sequence). The CDR3 is CSAREPGPQAGTDTQYF. The CDR3 bases are TGCAGTGCTAGAGAACCGGGGCCCCAAGCGGGCACAGATACGCAGTATTTT.

This clonotype was counted between two and nine times. This chain connects TRBV4-1 to TRBJ1-4, with a weak D call TRBD1 (5 bases). This CDR3 comprises 16 residues. Germline V gene lookup returns CDR1 MGHRA and CDR2 YSYEKL. Trimming left V 6 bases short and J 10 bases short, with 24 bases between. The CDR3: CASSSRTGDPSGKLFF. As DNA, the CDR3 is TGCGCCAGCAGTTCTAGAACGGGGGATCCCTCCGGAAAACTGTTTTTT.

Ten or more counts support this clonotype. The V gene is TRBV5-1, the J gene TRBJ2-7; no clear D. V shed 0 bases and J shed 4 bases, with 8 bases lying between them. There are 13 residues in the CDR3. Germline CDR1 SGHRS, CDR2 YFSETQ. CDR3: CASSLDKVYEQYF. The CDR3 nucleotides read TGCGCCAGCAGCTTGGACAAGGTATACGAGCAGTACTTC.

A remark on this clonotype: A clone one base away is much larger, so this may be a read error. This chain joins TRBV29-1 and TRBJ2-5; TRBD2 aligns across 10 bases. The CDR3 consists of 15 residues. The V gene's germline CDR1 is SQVTM and CDR2 ANQGSEA. V dropped 2 bases and J dropped 7; count of bases not matched to a gene: 10. CDR3 protein: CSVERGAGGGGTQYF. As DNA, the CDR3 is TGCAGCGTTGAAAGGGGAGCGGGGGGGGGAGGGACCCAGTACTTC.

The rearrangement links TRBV7-6 to TRBJ2-1, with D possibly being TRBD1 or TRBD2 (6 bases each). Per germline, CDR1 SGHVS and CDR2 FNYEAQ. V lost 2 bases and J 2 bases, leaving 10 bases between the germline ends. The CDR3 is made up of 15 amino acids. The CDR3 spells CASSLRGDPYNEQFF. The DNA of the CDR3 is TGTGCCAGCAGCTTAAGGGGGGACCCCTACAATGAGCAGTTCTTC.

The chain has TRBV16 and TRBJ2-4; maybe TRBD1 (5 bases). The DNA end is more similar to TRBJ2-7, so the J call may be wrong. Germline V gene data show CDR1 as KGHSY and CDR2 as FQNENV. The CDR3 sequence is 17 residues long. For the CDR3, the DNA is TGTGCCAGCAGCCAATCGGGCAAAGGGGTGGTATCGACCGAGCAGTACTTC. Its protein is CASSQSGKGVVSTEQYF.

Regarding this clonotype: Germline and junction disagree at one end, which may indicate a read error. V and J are TRBV13 and TRBJ1-2; maybe TRBD1 (6 bases). Germline CDR1 PRHDT, CDR2 FYEKMQ (reference sequence). The CDR3 loop spans 14 amino acids. DNA for the CDR3: TGTGCCGGCAGTTTACAGGGAGAAGACTATGGCTACACCTTC. This encodes CAGSLQGEDYGYTF.

This clonotype was counted many times. The chain uses TRBV28 and TRBJ2-7; D may be TRBD1 (6 bases). Trimming shortened V by 7 bases and J by 2 bases, and 18 bases separated the two germline ends. The CDR3 totals 15 residues. Germline loops: CDR1 MDHEN, CDR2 SYDVKM. The CDR3 coding sequence is TGTGCCAGCACCACATCCCGGCAGGGGACCTACGAGCAGTACTTC. Its translation is CASTTSRQGTYEQYF.

There are many counts of this clonotype. The chain employs TRBV27 and TRBJ2-5; a weak D match, TRBD2 (6 bases). Germline-derived CDR1 and CDR2 are MNHEY and SMNVEV (reference sequence). Between the trimmed V and J ends, which lost 3 bases and 1 base, there was a span of 9 bases. The CDR3 is 14 amino acids. This CDR3 is CASSLFSGQETQYF. Written as DNA, the CDR3 is TGTGCCAGCAGTTTGTTTAGCGGCCAAGAGACCCAGTACTTC.

Note on this clonotype: A much larger clone differs from this one at a single base, so this may be a read error. The genes are TRBV24-1 and TRBJ2-1; D unclear. TRBJ2-7 matches the DNA end more closely, so the J call is doubtful. The CDR3 contains 14 residues. Germline V CDR1 and CDR2: KGHDR, SFDVKD. The CDR3 region is CATSDTRAVNEQYF. CDR3 in DNA: TGTGCCACCAGTGATACCCGGGCCGTCAATGAGCAGTACTTC.

The chain combines TRBV6-2 or TRBV6-3 with TRBJ2-1; 9 nucleotides align to TRBD1. The germline V gene encodes CDR1 MNHEY and CDR2 SVGEGT. The CDR3 runs 15 residues. Trimming took 8 bases from V and 3 from J; bases not matched to a gene: 8. The CDR3 DNA reads as TGTGCCAGCCTATCAGGGGGACAGGGCTACAATGAGCAGTTCTTC. It translates to CASLSGGQGYNEQFF.

This clonotype was counted between two and nine times. One junction end disagrees with the germline gene, perhaps due to a read error. The chain links TRBV29-1 to TRBJ2-1; 11 bases align to TRBD2. From germline, CDR1 is SQVTM and CDR2 ANQGSEA. This CDR3 spans 16 amino acids. DNA of the CDR3: TGCAGCGTCCCCGACTGGACTAGCGGGCAAAACAATGGGCAGTTCTTC. Translating gives CSVPDWTSGQNNGQFF.

This clonotype was detected ten times or more. The chain combines TRBV20-1 with TRBJ2-3, with 8 bases aligning to TRBD2. J gave up 4 bases and V 6 bases, and 9 bases lay outside the gene matches. CDR3 length equals 14 residues. Germline CDR1 is DFQATT and CDR2 is SNEGSKA (reference sequence). CDR3 sequence (DNA): TGCAGTGCCCGGCTAAGGCGGGGGGCAGATACGCAGTATTTT. Protein: CSARLRRGADTQYF.

This clonotype was detected only a few times. V usage is TRBV28 and J usage is TRBJ1-6; no firm D call. V was pared by 1 base and J by 7 bases, with 11 bases between. This CDR3 has 15 amino acids. Germline assignment: CDR1 MDHEN and CDR2 SYDVKM. CDR3 sequence: CASSLSMGTNSPLHF. CDR3 in DNA: TGTGCCAGCAGTTTATCGATGGGAACCAATTCACCCCTCCACTTT.